This T cell receptor (beta chain) originates from a study of human CD4 T cells and Enterobacteriaceae (TCRdb year 2020). What the research found in general, with its limitations: The only basis for inferring the reactivity of ex vivo clonotypes was matching nucleotide sequences to CFSE-low cultures from the same donors. Compared with specific clonotypes, broadly cross-reactive clonotypes seemed more expanded ex vivo, with about 55% of the 19 and 21 of 34 falling in the top 5%.

This clone was detected a few times. Its target antigen remains unknown. Base qualities are missing; no much larger clone stands one base away. Other DNA sequences in the same sample also yield this CDR3. Reading from cysteine to phenylalanine, the CDR3 counts 15 amino acids. The kept DNA is CDR3 alone, 45 bases in frame from the first base. Germline trimming amounts to 5 bases on V and 1 base on J, with 3 as the count of junction bases outside the gene matches. The germline V gene (reference sequence) specifies SEHNR as CDR1 and FQNEAQ as CDR2. Ex vivo total memory CD4+ samples were sequenced at deep level, with detection sensitivity of one cell in 200,000. Genomic DNA was extracted from cell pellets with the QIAamp DNA Micro Kit, and its quantity and purity were checked by spectrophotometry. Amplification of TCR Vbeta CDR3 regions was performed with the immunoSEQ multiplex PCR assay. The Illumina HiSeq platform was used to sequence the amplicons. The retrieved sequences were 87 nucleotides long and included the CDR3 region. The authors processed their data as follows. A unique productive TCR Vbeta nucleotide sequence was defined as a clonotype and was quantified by productive template frequency from ImmunoSEQ Analyzer V3.0. Expanded clonotypes were defined by a threshold at the top 5th percentile of each frequency-ranked repertoire. Repertoire overlap was computed as Chao-Jaccard with the R package fossil and visualized by nonmetric multidimensional scaling with the R package MASS. Not all clones reach the TCRdb copy of this immuneACCESS table, which keeps in-frame sequences only. Checked studies attribute under half of the gap to unresolved V genes and leave the rest unexplained. V, J and clone size derive from that table, while D and trimming were established from the DNA sequence. For this sample the table gives tens of thousands of clones, of which 80% to 90% were detected only once. Around 0.91% of the sample rests with the top ten.

On a FACSAria III, memory CD4+ T cells were FACS-sorted to over 95% purity, defined as all CD4+ cells except CD45RA+CCR7+CD95- naive cells. Healthy donor blood was obtained from blood donation centers in Switzerland. Total CD4+ T cells and monocytes were enriched by positive selection with CD4 and CD14 magnetic microbeads. CD8+, CD14+, CD16+, CD56+, CD19+ and CD25-bright cells were excluded prior to sorting. To assess in vivo expansion of bacteria-reactive clonotypes, total memory CD4+ T cells from a couple of blood donors were sequenced directly ex vivo. Isolation of peripheral blood mononuclear cells from donor blood was performed with Ficoll-Paque Plus.

The sequence links TRBV7-9 to TRBJ1-3, with 9 bases aligning to TRBD1. Sequenced sample: memory CD4+ T cells from blood. Explained via the paper, the cell subset or site label denotes: total memory CD4 T cells sorted directly ex vivo, unstimulated. The origin of this receptor is a human donor in good health. The CDR3: CASSKQGASGNTIYF. The bases are TGTGCCAGCAGCAAACAGGGGGCTTCTGGAAACACCATATATTTT.